The 30 T cell receptor beta chains below come from one sample, sequenced in a study of naive and memory T cell subsets. Study-wide points: Naive repertoires, especially CD8, held a few larger clonotypes, possibly memory cells re-expressing CD45RA.

Both TRBC1 and TRBC2 were covered by a beta constant-region primer of two equimolar oligonucleotides. Ligated cDNA was amplified by four rounds of PCR with nested alpha and beta constant-region primers and SP2. TCRdb redid the calling of the UMI-ligation and nested PCR reads with MiXCR, one entry per CDR3 protein. The sample has roughly 100,000 distinct CDR3 sequences; roughly 15% are singletons. No cognate antigen is known for these TCRs. The specimen was naive CD8+ T cells from blood. These receptors were collected from a human donor in good health.

The rearrangement uses TRBV7-9 and TRBJ2-5; 8 bases are shared with TRBD2. V shed 8 bases, J shed 2 bases, and the junction held 7 bases outside the gene matches. This CDR3 spans 14 amino acids. Germline loops: CDR1 SEHNR, CDR2 FQNEAQ (reference sequence). This CDR3 is CASDRIAGQETQYF. CDR3 DNA: TGTGCCAGCGATAGAATAGCGGGACAAGAGACCCAGTACTTC. The full variable domain, its missing parts supplied by reference TRBV7-9 and TRBJ2-5, is DTGVSQNPRHKITKRGQNVTFRCDPISEHNRLYWYRQTLGQGPEFLTYFQNEAQLEKSRLLSDRFSAERPKGSFSTLEIQRTEQGDSAMYLCASDRIAGQETQYFGPGTRLLVL.

The rearrangement uses TRBV12-3 or TRBV12-4 and TRBJ2-3; D not certain. V was clipped by 3 bases and J by 2 bases, with 9 bases between them. CDR3 length: 14 amino acids. CDR3 amino acids: CASSLAEPTDTQYF. The CDR3, as DNA: TGTGCCAGCAGTTTGGCAGAACCCACAGATACGCAGTATTTT.

V is TRBV6-2 or TRBV6-3 and J is TRBJ2-5, with 16 bases matching TRBD2. This CDR3 contains 20 residues. V lost 2 bases and J lost 5; bases outside the gene matches: 14. The germline V gene has CDR1 MNHEY and CDR2 SVGEGT. The CDR3 reads CASSYAGLAGGALFGETQYF. The CDR3 DNA follows: TGTGCCAGCAGTTACGCGGGACTAGCGGGGGGGGCCCTATTCGGGGAGACCCAGTACTTC.

The rearrangement uses TRBV4-2 and TRBJ2-1; 7 nucleotides line up with TRBD2. Trimming took 0 bases from V and 3 from J; bases not matched to a gene: 8. CDR1 and CDR2 from the germline V gene are LGHNA and YNFKEQ. The CDR3 is 17 residues long. Here the CDR3 DNA reads TGTGCCAGCAGCCAAGACGGCGGACTAGGATTCTACAATGAGCAGTTCTTC. Its translation: CASSQDGGLGFYNEQFF.

The CDR3 sequence is CASSPSGGDNEQFF. CDR3 DNA sequence: TGTGCCAGCAGCCCCTCGGGGGGGGACAATGAGCAGTTCTTC. The rearrangement links TRBV7-9 to TRBJ2-1; 8 positions match TRBD2. This CDR3 is 14 amino acids long. With 5 bases clipped from V and 5 bases from J, the junction kept 5 bases outside the gene matches. Germline V lookup: CDR1 SEHNR, CDR2 FQNEAQ (reference sequence).

This clonotype came up a few times. This rearrangement joins TRBV7-6 to TRBJ2-7; D remains unclear. Trimming cost V 5 bases and J 2 bases, with 10 bases left between them. CDR1 is SGHVS and CDR2 is FNYEAQ in the germline V gene. This CDR3 region has 13 residues. CDR3 sequence: CASSPPNAYEQYF. The CDR3 nucleotides read TGTGCCAGCAGCCCCCCCAACGCCTACGAGCAGTACTTC. Full variable domain (remainder filled in from reference TRBV7-6 and TRBJ2-7): GAGVSQSPRYKVTKRGQDVALRCDPISGHVSLYWYRQALGQGPEFLTYFNYEAQQDKSGLPNDRFSAERPEGSISTLTIQRTEQRDSAMYRCASSPPNAYEQYFGPGTRLTVT.

This clonotype was recorded many times. The rearrangement links TRBV4-3 to TRBJ2-3; perhaps TRBD2 as D (5 bases). The CDR3 is 16 residues long. Germline V gives CDR1 LGHNA, CDR2 YSLEER. The V end lost 3 bases, the J end lost 3 bases, and 16 bases lay between the germline ends. The CDR3 nucleotides are TGCGCCAGCAGCCAGGCCTCTAGCTCTCCTACAGATACGCAGTATTTT. Translated: CASSQASSSPTDTQYF.

This clonotype was recorded at least ten times. The chain has TRBV28 and TRBJ2-3; no clear D gene. The ends were cut back, 6 bases at V and 4 bases at J, with 14 bases in the middle. CDR3 length: 14 amino acids. The germline gives CDR1 MDHEN, CDR2 SYDVKM. The CDR3 is CASSTNNAADTQYF. CDR3 in DNA: TGTGCCAGCAGCACAAACAATGCGGCAGATACGCAGTATTTT.

The sample holds a few counts of this clonotype. The chain links TRBV7-9 to TRBJ1-2, with no clear D. The V gene's germline CDR1 is SEHNR and CDR2 FQNEAQ (reference sequence). The CDR3 consists of 12 residues. Between the trimmed V and J ends, which lost 8 bases and 4 bases, there was a span of 11 bases. The CDR3 DNA reads as TGTGCCAGCCTGAGGTGGCCCTATGGCTACACCTTC. Protein product: CASLRWPYGYTF.

This chain links TRBV7-8 with TRBJ2-1, with D unresolved. Trimming removed 3 bases at V and 0 bases at J, with 6 bases between. The CDR3 spans 14 residues. The V gene's germline CDR1 is SGHVS and CDR2 FQNEAQ. The CDR3 DNA reads TGTGCCAGCAGCTTTGTTGACTCCTACAATGAGCAGTTCTTC. Protein: CASSFVDSYNEQFF.

This clonotype was observed at least ten times. This chain links TRBV24-1 with TRBJ1-4; D uncertain. From germline, CDR1 is KGHDR and CDR2 SFDVKD. The length of the CDR3 is 16 residues. The V end was cut by 5 bases, the J end by 3 bases, with 15 bases between. CDR3 loop: CATSGHVVRPNEKLFF. The CDR3 DNA reads TGTGCCACCAGTGGCCATGTGGTCAGGCCTAATGAAAAACTGTTTTTT.

This chain connects TRBV3-1 to TRBJ2-2; D remains ambiguous. V was pared by 4 bases and J by 4 bases, with 13 bases between. CDR1 and CDR2 (germline): LGHDT, YNNKEL (reference sequence). The CDR3 extends over 15 amino acids. CDR3 in amino acids: CASSLVALPTGELFF. In DNA, the CDR3 is TGTGCCAGCAGCCTGGTGGCTTTGCCCACCGGGGAGCTGTTTTTT.

The chain recombines TRBV28 with TRBJ2-3, with a tentative D call TRBD2 (5 bases). V was pared by 9 bases and J by 9 bases, with 19 bases between. This CDR3 is built from 13 residues. CDR1 and CDR2 from the germline V gene are MDHEN and SYDVKM. The CDR3 loop is CASTGITLRTQYF. Here the CDR3 DNA reads TGTGCCAGTACCGGGATCACTCTCAGAACGCAGTATTTT. Drawing the rest from reference TRBV28 and TRBJ2-3, the complete variable domain is DVKVTQSSRYLVKRTGEKVFLECVQDMDHENMFWYRQDPGLGLRLIYFSYDVKMKEKGDIPEGYSVSREKKERFSLILESASTNQTSMYLCASTGITLRTQYFGPGTRLTVL.

The J gene is TRBJ1-1, the V gene TRBV7-2; unclear D gene. The V and J ends lost 0 bases and 0 bases respectively, with 5 bases between them. Germline V gene lookup returns CDR1 SGHTA and CDR2 FQGNSA. The CDR3 sequence is 14 residues long. The CDR3 bases are TGTGCCAGCAGCTTAGCACCACTGAACACTGAAGCTTTCTTT. Translated: CASSLAPLNTEAFF.

This clonotype came up a few times. The rearrangement links TRBV6-5 to TRBJ2-7, with D perhaps TRBD2 (5 bases). Germline V gene sequence: CDR1 MNHEY, CDR2 SVGAGI. The CDR3 has 13 residues. The V gene lost 5 bases and the J gene lost 3 bases, with 11 bases spanning the gap. The CDR3 bases are TGTGCCAGCAGTCTCGGGATAATCTACGAGCAGTACTTC. Residues: CASSLGIIYEQYF.

This clonotype was seen a handful of times. This rearrangement joins TRBV30 to TRBJ2-7, with TRBD2 as a possible D gene (6 bases). Trimming removed 5 bases at V and 1 base at J, with 12 bases between. Germline CDR1 GTSNPN, CDR2 SVGIG (reference sequence). The CDR3 totals 13 residues. CDR3 nucleotide sequence: TGTGCCTGGGCCTTTGGGGGGTCCTACGAGCAGTACTTC. It encodes CAWAFGGSYEQYF.

This clonotype occurred many times. The V call is TRBV20-1, the J call TRBJ2-3; D is perhaps TRBD1 (6 bases). Germline CDR1 and CDR2: DFQATT and SNEGSKA (reference sequence). This CDR3 is built from 14 residues. With 6 bases removed from V and 2 bases from J, the gap between germline ends came to 15 bases. CDR3 residues: CSARQEKDTDTQYF. As DNA, the CDR3 is TGCAGTGCCCGACAGGAAAAGGACACAGATACGCAGTATTTT.

V and J are TRBV4-3 and TRBJ2-1; the match to TRBD2 covers 16 bases. Germline assignment: CDR1 LGHNA and CDR2 YSLEER. The CDR3 has 19 residues. V shed 4 bases and J 0 bases; nucleotides not matched to a gene: 6. Here the CDR3 DNA reads TGCGCCAGCAGCCCACCGGGACTAGCGGGAGGGAGCTCCTACAATGAGCAGTTCTTC. It specifies CASSPPGLAGGSSYNEQFF.

This clonotype has just a few counts. The V call is TRBV7-6, the J call TRBJ1-1, with 7 positions matching TRBD1. The CDR3 covers 18 residues. V shed 5 bases, J shed 5 bases, and the junction held 20 bases outside the gene matches. Germline assignment: CDR1 SGHVS and CDR2 FNYEAQ. CDR3 in DNA: TGTGCCAGCAGCCCTAGAGACGCCCCGGTCAGGGGGAGAACTGAAGCTTTCTTT. Translating gives CASSPRDAPVRGRTEAFF.

A few counts support this clonotype. This rearrangement joins TRBV10-3 to TRBJ2-5; 9 bases map to TRBD2. V was pared by 6 bases and J by 1 base, with 9 bases of the junction left unmatched. In germline, CDR1 is ENHRY, CDR2 SYGVKD. The CDR3 is 16 residues long. The CDR3 spells CAISPTVAGVQETQYF. As DNA, the CDR3 is TGTGCCATCAGCCCTACGGTAGCGGGGGTCCAAGAGACCCAGTACTTC.

This clonotype was counted between two and nine times. The chain combines TRBV27 with TRBJ2-7; 7 bases are a match to TRBD2. After removal of 6 bases from V and 4 bases from J, the junction contained 6 bases not matched to a gene. Germline loops: CDR1 MNHEY, CDR2 SMNVEV (reference sequence). The CDR3 extends over 13 amino acids. CDR3 amino acids: CASRPTGGYEQYF. DNA of the CDR3: TGTGCCAGCAGACCGACCGGGGGGTACGAGCAGTACTTC.

This clonotype was counted between two and nine times. This chain links TRBV29-1 with TRBJ2-7; D is perhaps TRBD1 (5 bases). Trimming left V 4 bases short and J 2 bases short, with 12 bases between. The length of the CDR3 is 13 residues. CDR1 is SQVTM and CDR2 is ANQGSEA in the germline V gene. Written as DNA, the CDR3 is TGCAGCGTTGGAGGACAAGGTCCCTACGAGCAGTACTTC. Protein product: CSVGGQGPYEQYF.

In this sample, this clonotype turned up many times. V gene TRBV7-9 combines with J gene TRBJ2-1; D may be TRBD2 (5 bases). The CDR3 has 15 residues. Germline values: CDR1 SEHNR, CDR2 FQNEAQ (reference sequence). Between the trimmed V and J ends, which lost 5 bases and 7 bases, there was a span of 18 bases. Here the CDR3 reads CASSPLVPLVNEQFF. The CDR3 DNA sequence: TGTGCCAGCAGCCCACTAGTACCCCTTGTGAATGAGCAGTTCTTC.

This clonotype was found many times. The junction differs from germline at one of its ends, possibly a read error. The chain has TRBV5-6 and TRBJ1-3; 9 positions match TRBD1. Germline V lookup: CDR1 SGHDT, CDR2 YYEEEE. The CDR3 contains 14 residues. CDR3 in amino acids: CASSVPGQGILEDF. The CDR3 DNA reads TGTGCCAGCAGCGTACCGGGACAGGGTATTCTAGAAGATTTT.

V is TRBV24-1 and J is TRBJ2-1; 10 nucleotides agree with TRBD2. The CDR3 extends over 15 amino acids. Germline CDR1 is KGHDR and CDR2 is SFDVKD. The junction had 0 bases not matched to a gene; V was cut back by 0 bases and J by 5 bases. The CDR3 coding sequence is TGTGCCACCAGTGATTTGCTAGCGGGAGACAATGAGCAGTTCTTC. As protein: CATSDLLAGDNEQFF.

The chain joins TRBV15 to TRBJ2-1, with 9 positions matching TRBD1. The CDR3 is 14 amino acids. V lost 4 bases to trimming and J lost 6 bases; unmatched junction nucleotides: 4. Per germline, CDR1 LNHNV and CDR2 YYDKDF (reference sequence). This CDR3 is CATSKDRGFNEQFF. For the CDR3, the DNA is TGTGCCACCAGCAAGGACAGGGGTTTCAATGAGCAGTTCTTC.

The sample holds many counts of this clonotype. The chain uses TRBV7-6 and TRBJ2-3; the D call may be TRBD1 or TRBD2 (5 bases each). This CDR3 spans 13 amino acids. CDR1 and CDR2 from the germline V gene are SGHVS and FNYEAQ. Trimming left V 7 bases short and J 0 bases short, with 8 bases between. The CDR3 bases are TGTGCCAGCACTGAGGGGAGCACAGATACGCAGTATTTT. Its translation is CASTEGSTDTQYF.

This clonotype was detected a few times. V is TRBV12-3 or TRBV12-4 and J is TRBJ2-1; tentatively, D is TRBD1 or TRBD2 (6 bases each). Between the trimmed V and J ends, which lost 10 bases and 5 bases, there was a span of 18 bases. This CDR3 has 14 residues. As DNA, the CDR3 is TGTGCCACCGAGGTAGGGGGGATTAACAATGAGCAGTTCTTC. Translating it yields CATEVGGINNEQFF.

Only a few counts were recorded for this clonotype. The chain employs TRBV11-1 and TRBJ2-1; possible D gene TRBD1, 5 bases. The V gene's germline CDR1 is SGHAT and CDR2 FQDESV (reference sequence). The length of the CDR3 is 13 residues. Deletions cut 4 bases from V and 9 bases from J, with 13 bases between. CDR3 sequence: CASSWAGLGEQFF. The CDR3 DNA is TGTGCCAGCAGCTGGGCAGGGCTGGGTGAGCAGTTCTTC.

This clonotype was recorded a few times. This chain joins TRBV7-9 and TRBJ2-1; TRBD1 or TRBD2 may be the D gene (5 bases each). The CDR3 spans 13 residues. The V gene lost 5 bases and the J gene lost 8 bases, with 13 bases spanning the gap. The germline gives CDR1 SEHNR, CDR2 FQNEAQ (reference sequence). The CDR3 loop is CASSKGPQDEQFF. The CDR3 DNA reads as TGTGCCAGCAGCAAGGGACCCCAGGATGAGCAGTTCTTC.